The 27 T cell receptor beta chains below come from one sample, sequenced in a study of Ad26.COV2.S vaccination and SARS-CoV-2 variants (dated by TCRdb to 2020 to 2023). The receptor library was made with the immunoSEQ multiplex PCR assay. TCRdb retrieved this table from immuneACCESS and kept in-frame rearrangements only. Not all clones are present; in checked studies, unresolved V genes account for under half, and no reason is known for the remainder. Across this sample there are 350,000 to 550,000 clones, with roughly 87% seen only once. The top ten hold around 2.5% of the sample. The treatment or condition label corresponds to: around 19 received Ad26.COV2.S at low or high dose, single or two shots; about 5 received placebo; per-sample allocation not given. For vaccine and placebo recipients, repertoires were sequenced using samples collected on day 63 after the first injection. This material consisted of peripheral blood, taken in a trial of Ad26.COV2.S vaccine versus placebo. Receptors were obtained from a person aged 18-60 years who received the Ad26.COV2.S COVID-19 vaccine or a placebo.

V usage is TRBV5-1 and J usage is TRBJ2-1; D is unresolved. The V and J ends lost 0 bases and 7 bases respectively, with 11 bases between them. Per germline, CDR1 SGHRS and CDR2 YFSETQ. CDR3 length: 14 residues. The CDR3 loop is CASSLGILGNEQFF. In DNA, the CDR3 is TGCGCCAGCAGCTTGGGGATCCTGGGGAATGAGCAGTTCTTC. The variable domain in full, completed from reference TRBV5-1 and TRBJ2-1, reads KAGVTQTPRYLIKTRGQQVTLSCSPISGHRSVSWYQQTPGQGLQFLFEYFSETQRNKGNFPGRFSGRQFSNSRSEMNVSTLELGDSALYLCASSLGILGNEQFFGPGTRLTVL.

The CDR3 is CASSLSLAGFYEQYF. In nucleotides, the CDR3 is TGCGCCAGCAGCCTCTCCCTAGCGGGGTTCTACGAGCAGTACTTC. V is TRBV5-1 and J is TRBJ2-7; 9 bases fit TRBD2. The ends lost 4 bases at V and 3 bases at J; junction bases unmatched: 8. The V gene's germline CDR1 is SGHRS and CDR2 YFSETQ. The CDR3 has 15 residues.

The chain is built from TRBV6-2 or TRBV6-3 and TRBJ1-5; 7 bases are a match to TRBD1. Germline V gives CDR1 MNHEY, CDR2 SVGEGT. V was pared by 5 bases and J by 9 bases, with 10 bases of the junction left unmatched. This CDR3 spans 14 amino acids. In nucleotides, the CDR3 is TGTGCCAGCAGTCAGGGACAGACTATTTCGCCCCAGCATTTT. It yields the protein CASSQGQTISPQHF.

The J gene is TRBJ2-7, the V gene TRBV5-1, with D uncertain. V lost 5 bases to trimming and J lost 2 bases, with 26 bases between them. This CDR3 spans 18 amino acids. Looked up from germline, CDR1 is SGHRS and CDR2 is YFSETQ. CDR3 amino acids: CASRVSLEYRGRTYEQYF. CDR3 sequence (DNA): TGCGCCAGCAGAGTCAGTTTAGAGTACCGCGGCAGAACCTACGAGCAGTACTTC.

This clone occurred once. The chain links TRBV7-2 to TRBJ2-3; TRBD2 might be the D (6 bases). The CDR3 has 15 amino acids. Per germline, CDR1 SGHTA and CDR2 FQGNSA. V lost 4 bases to trimming and J lost 3 bases, with 14 bases between them. The CDR3 loop is CASSYSGAGTDTQYF. The CDR3 nucleotides read TGTGCCAGCAGCTACTCTGGGGCGGGAACAGATACGCAGTATTTT.

The chain carries TRBV4-2 and TRBJ2-5; TRBD2 matches 9 bases. Looked up from germline, CDR1 is LGHNA and CDR2 is YNFKEQ. V shed 2 bases, J shed 1 base, and the junction held 8 bases outside the gene matches. The CDR3 totals 17 residues. CDR3 DNA sequence: TGTGCCAGCAGCCAAACCCCGGGGCGGGAGGGCCAAGAGACCCAGTACTTC. It encodes CASSQTPGREGQETQYF.

This clone was seen once. This chain joins TRBV29-1 and TRBJ2-7, with 7 positions matching TRBD1. J lost 5 bases, V lost 2 bases, and 0 bases had no gene match. Per germline, CDR1 SQVTM and CDR2 ANQGSEA. The CDR3 contains 11 residues. Here the CDR3 reads CSVETGDEQYF. The CDR3 nucleotides read TGCAGCGTTGAAACAGGGGACGAGCAGTACTTC.

In DNA, the CDR3 is TGTGCCAGCAGCTTAGGGGGGGCCGGAGCCCACAATGAGCAGTTCTTC. Encoded protein: CASSLGGAGAHNEQFF. The gene calls are TRBV7-8 and TRBJ2-1; D assignment may be TRBD1 or TRBD2 (6 bases each). V lost 1 base, J lost 5 bases, and 15 bases lay in between. Germline V CDR1 and CDR2: SGHVS, FQNEAQ. CDR3 length equals 16 residues.

The chain carries TRBV28 and TRBJ2-3; 9 positions match TRBD1. Germline trimming cut 5 bases from V and 4 bases from J; bases unmatched to any gene: 7. This CDR3 has 15 amino acids. The germline V gene has CDR1 MDHEN and CDR2 SYDVKM. CDR3 DNA: TGTGCCAGCAGTCCCGGGGACAGGGACCCAGATACGCAGTATTTT. Translation gives CASSPGDRDPDTQYF.

The rearrangement links TRBV3-1 (or the pseudogene TRBV3-2) to TRBJ1-6; 10 bases line up with TRBD1. The germline gives CDR1 LGHDT, CDR2 YNNKEL (reference sequence). The CDR3 spans 16 residues. V was pared by 3 bases and J by 8 bases, with 7 bases of the junction left unmatched. CDR3 protein: CASSHSRGQGYSPLHF. For the CDR3, the DNA is TGTGCCAGCAGCCACTCCCGGGGACAGGGGTATTCACCCCTCCACTTT.

The genes are TRBV7-8 and TRBJ2-3; D may match TRBD1 or TRBD2 (5 bases each). The germline V and J ends were trimmed by 8 bases and 6 bases, with 24 bases remaining between them. The CDR3 is 16 amino acids. The germline V gene encodes CDR1 SGHVS and CDR2 FQNEAQ. The CDR3 sequence: CASARARGPMRDTQYF. CDR3 bases: TGTGCCAGCGCGAGGGCTCGGGGACCCATGAGGGATACGCAGTATTTT.

The chain carries TRBV14 and TRBJ2-7; 7 bases line up with TRBD2. CDR1 and CDR2 (germline): SGHDN, FVKESK. The CDR3 loop spans 14 amino acids. Losses at the gene ends were 9 bases for V and 2 bases for J; bases not matched to a gene: 10. The CDR3 reads CARLGRERPYEQYV. The CDR3 nucleotides are TGTGCCAGATTAGGGCGGGAGCGACCCTACGAGCAGTACGTC.

The chain carries TRBV7-6 and TRBJ2-2, with TRBD2 matching over 14 bases. The germline V gene has CDR1 SGHVS and CDR2 FNYEAQ. The trim removed 2 bases at V and 7 bases at J, leaving 6 bases unmatched. The CDR3 is 17 residues long. The DNA of the CDR3 is TGTGCCAGCAGCTTAAAGGGGACTAGCGGGAGCTTCGGGGAGCTGTTTTTT. This codes for CASSLKGTSGSFGELFF.

The chain couples TRBV7-2 to TRBJ2-7; 14 bases map to TRBD2. The CDR3 has 14 amino acids. Germline lookup yields CDR1 SGHTA and CDR2 FQGNSA. V shed 2 bases, J shed 10 bases, and the junction held 4 bases outside the gene matches. CDR3 coding DNA: TGTGCCAGCAGCTTATGGGGGACTAGCGGGAGCCAGTACGTC. It specifies CASSLWGTSGSQYV.

V gene TRBV24-1 combines with J gene TRBJ1-1, with unresolved D. The CDR3 loop spans 16 amino acids. Between the trimmed V and J ends, which lost 7 bases and 0 bases, there was a span of 17 bases. Per the germline V gene, CDR1 is KGHDR and CDR2 is SFDVKD. The CDR3 loop reads CATSLEERAMNTEAFF. The CDR3, as DNA: TGTGCCACCAGCCTGGAGGAGCGCGCTATGAACACTGAAGCTTTCTTT.

The chain carries TRBV5-1 and TRBJ1-4; 9 bases line up with TRBD1. Germline V gene data show CDR1 as SGHRS and CDR2 as YFSETQ. The junction had 11 bases not matched to a gene; V was cut back by 0 bases and J by 8 bases. CDR3 length: 17 amino acids. CDR3 bases: TGCGCCAGCAGCTTGGTAACTGATGGGACAGGGACGGAAAAACTGTTTTTT. It specifies CASSLVTDGTGTEKLFF. The full variable domain, completed using reference TRBV5-1 and TRBJ1-4, is KAGVTQTPRYLIKTRGQQVTLSCSPISGHRSVSWYQQTPGQGLQFLFEYFSETQRNKGNFPGRFSGRQFSNSRSEMNVSTLELGDSALYLCASSLVTDGTGTEKLFFGSGTQLSVL.

J is TRBJ1-6 and V is TRBV5-5, with no clear D. CDR1 and CDR2 from the germline V gene are SGHKS and YYEKEE (reference sequence). This CDR3 is built from 16 residues. V lost 2 bases and J lost 2, with 11 bases in between. CDR3 loop: CASSFSGVTYNSPLHF. In DNA form, the CDR3 reads TGTGCCAGCAGCTTCTCTGGGGTCACCTATAATTCACCCCTCCACTTT.

The chain links TRBV19 to TRBJ1-1; D ambiguous. This CDR3 region has 16 residues. The germline gives CDR1 LNHDA, CDR2 SQIVND (reference sequence). V was pared by 3 bases and J by 0 bases, with 14 bases between. The CDR3 loop is CASSIVLGGMNTEAFF. CDR3 in DNA: TGTGCCAGTAGTATTGTATTGGGAGGGATGAACACTGAAGCTTTCTTT.

The V gene is TRBV28, the J gene TRBJ2-3; TRBD1 is a possible D gene (5 bases). This CDR3 has 16 residues. V gave up 1 base and J gave up 4 bases, with 15 bases separating them. The germline CDR1 and CDR2 sequences are MDHEN and SYDVKM. CDR3 residues: CASSLFDSFPPDTQYF. The CDR3 region has the DNA TGTGCCAGCAGTTTATTCGACAGCTTCCCCCCAGATACGCAGTATTTT.

The chain uses TRBV3-1 (or the pseudogene TRBV3-2) and TRBJ1-3; D gene unclear. Trimming pared 0 bases from V and 3 bases from J, leaving 12 bases between. The CDR3 totals 16 residues. Germline V gives CDR1 LGHDT, CDR2 YNNKEL (reference sequence). This CDR3 is CASSQDPGFFGNTIYF. The CDR3 coding sequence is TGTGCCAGCAGCCAAGATCCGGGGTTCTTTGGAAACACCATATATTTT.

This clone was picked up a small number of times. The genes are TRBV2 and TRBJ1-1; 7 nucleotides agree with TRBD1. From germline, CDR1 is SNHLY and CDR2 FYNNEI. There are 12 residues in the CDR3. J was trimmed by 10 bases and V by 4 bases; bases with no gene match: 6. The CDR3 DNA reads TGTGCCAGCAGTGCAGGGGGGGTCGGAGCTTTCTTT. This translates into CASSAGGVGAFF.

V usage is TRBV7-2 and J usage is TRBJ2-5; tentatively, D is TRBD1 (6 bases). Trimming stripped 5 bases from V and 2 bases from J, with 9 bases between. Germline CDR1 reads SGHTA; CDR2 reads FQGNSA. The CDR3 totals 13 residues. CDR3 loop: CASSPDRQETQYF. CDR3 DNA: TGTGCCAGCAGCCCAGACAGGCAAGAGACCCAGTACTTC. The variable domain in full, completed from reference TRBV7-2 and TRBJ2-5, reads GAGVSQSPSNKVTEKGKDVELRCDPISGHTALYWYRQSLGQGLEFLIYFQGNSAPDKSGLPSDRFSAERTGGSVSTLTIQRTQQEDSAVYLCASSPDRQETQYFGPGTRLLVL.

The CDR3 here is CSVRQGSGANVLTF. CDR3 nucleotide sequence: TGCAGCGTGCGACAGGGTTCTGGGGCCAACGTCCTGACTTTC. This rearrangement joins TRBV29-1 to TRBJ2-6; 7 positions agree with TRBD1. V dropped 6 bases and J dropped 1; count of bases not matched to a gene: 3. Germline values: CDR1 SQVTM, CDR2 ANQGSEA. This CDR3 is built from 14 residues.

The genes are TRBV3-1 (or the pseudogene TRBV3-2) and TRBJ2-2; the match to TRBD2 covers 12 bases. There are 17 residues in the CDR3. The ends lost 3 bases at V and 6 bases at J; junction bases unmatched: 8. Germline-derived CDR1 and CDR2 are LGHDT and YNNKEL (reference sequence). The CDR3 nucleotides are TGTGCCAGCAGCCAGCCTAGCGGGAGGGCTAATTCCGGGGAGCTGTTTTTT. It codes for CASSQPSGRANSGELFF.

This chain joins TRBV5-1 and TRBJ2-1; 12 nucleotides match TRBD1. The J segment lost 5 bases and the V segment lost 6 bases, leaving 3 bases of the junction unmatched. Germline loops: CDR1 SGHRS, CDR2 YFSETQ. This CDR3 is built from 14 residues. The CDR3: CASTRDRGHNEQFF. Written as DNA, the CDR3 is TGCGCCAGCACCCGGGACAGGGGGCACAATGAGCAGTTCTTC.

J is TRBJ2-5 and V is TRBV7-2, with D hard to call. This CDR3 is built from 13 residues. Trimming cost V 1 base and J 2 bases, with 5 bases left between them. Germline V lookup: CDR1 SGHTA, CDR2 FQGNSA. The CDR3 nucleotides read TGTGCCAGCAGCTTAGTTTCGCAAGAGACCCAGTACTTC. Its translation: CASSLVSQETQYF.

The CDR3 region has the DNA TGCGCCAGCAGCGAAGGGACAGGGGGCTACAGCAATCAGCCCCAGCATTTT. It is translated as CASSEGTGGYSNQPQHF. The chain links TRBV5-1 to TRBJ1-5, with 12 bases that match TRBD1. CDR3 length equals 17 residues. The V gene end was trimmed by 4 bases and the J gene end by 1 base; junction bases not matched to a gene: 6. Germline assignment: CDR1 SGHRS and CDR2 YFSETQ. Drawing the rest from reference TRBV5-1 and TRBJ1-5, the complete variable domain is KAGVTQTPRYLIKTRGQQVTLSCSPISGHRSVSWYQQTPGQGLQFLFEYFSETQRNKGNFPGRFSGRQFSNSRSEMNVSTLELGDSALYLCASSEGTGGYSNQPQHFGDGTRLSIL.